The 2 T cell receptor beta chains below all came from one sample that was sequenced in a study of T cells in Graves' hyperthyroidism and ophthalmopathy. RNA transcripts provided the source from which TCR beta CDR3 regions were amplified. Initially, a first-round RT-PCR of the TCR CDR3 employed the HTBI primer set. MiXCR was run by TCRdb on the multiplex PCR reads, yielding one entry per CDR3 protein. The sample has under 350,000 distinct CDR3 sequences, around a sixth seen once; the top ten hold approximately 54%. The specimen was blood. The receptors were sampled from a woman in her forties or fifties with Graves' hyperthyroidism.

This clonotype was observed a few times. This chain links TRBV5-1 with TRBJ2-5, with 7 bases matching TRBD1. Looked up from germline, CDR1 is SGHRS and CDR2 is YFSETQ. V gave up 1 base and J gave up 1 base; unmatched junction bases: 4. CDR3 length: 15 amino acids. The CDR3 is CASSLNKGAQETQYF. The CDR3 bases are TGCGCCAGCAGCTTGAATAAGGGGGCCCAAGAGACCCAGTACTTC.

The table lists this clonotype with many counts. The chain recombines TRBV5-1 with TRBJ2-1; D remains ambiguous. Germline CDR1 is SGHRS and CDR2 is YFSETQ. The V end was cut by 0 bases, the J end by 0 bases, with 7 bases between. The length of the CDR3 is 15 residues. Here the CDR3 DNA reads TGCGCCAGCAGCTTGGGGGGATTCTCCTACAATGAGCAGTTCTTC. It is translated as CASSLGGFSYNEQFF.